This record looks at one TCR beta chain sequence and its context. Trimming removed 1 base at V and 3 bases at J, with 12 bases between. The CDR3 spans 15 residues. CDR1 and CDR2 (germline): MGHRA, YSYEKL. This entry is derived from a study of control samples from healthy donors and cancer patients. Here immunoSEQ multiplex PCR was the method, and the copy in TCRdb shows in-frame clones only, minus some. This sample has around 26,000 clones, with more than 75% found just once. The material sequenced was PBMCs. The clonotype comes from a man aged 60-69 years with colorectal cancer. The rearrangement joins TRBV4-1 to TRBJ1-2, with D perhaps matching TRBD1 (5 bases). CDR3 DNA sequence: TGCGCCAGCAGCCAAGGGGGGACGGGGGACTATGGCTACACCTTC. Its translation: CASSQGGTGDYGYTF.